One T cell receptor (beta chain) is described in this entry. No antigen is known for it. Germline CDR1 is SGHNT and CDR2 is YYREEE (reference sequence). Trimming cost V 4 bases and J 2 bases, with 16 bases left between them. The CDR3 is 15 amino acids. A J-beta primer mix and a sample-barcoded 5' primer were used in a second PCR of roughly 7 to 12 cycles. A template-switch adaptor with 12 random nucleotides tagged each cDNA molecule. No fewer than 2.5 million CDR3-containing paired-end reads came from each sample. MiXCR, applied by TCRdb to the 5' RACE reads, yields one record per CDR3 protein. Among about 1.7 million distinct CDR3 sequences listed, 28% were seen once. The record originates from a study of blood T cells in healthy people across ages. The study, taken as a whole, reports: Higher diversity, along with more naive CD4+ cells, distinguished long-lived donors from aged donors. The diversity estimates, figures obtained from one million T cells, were considered underestimates.

The rearrangement uses TRBV5-4 and TRBJ2-7; D is perhaps TRBD1 (5 bases). The sequencing input was blood. The TCR was taken from a woman aged 30 to 39 in good health. CDR3 residues: CASSRGLDVAYEQYF. The CDR3 bases are TGTGCCAGCAGCAGGGGTTTGGACGTAGCCTACGAGCAGTACTTC. Together with reference TRBV5-4 and TRBJ2-7, the CDR3 gives the full variable domain: ETGVTQSPTHLIKTRGQQVTLRCSSQSGHNTVSWYQQALGQGPQFIFQYYREEENGRGNFPPRFSGLQFPNYSSELNVNALELDDSALYLCASSRGLDVAYEQYFGPGTRLTVT.